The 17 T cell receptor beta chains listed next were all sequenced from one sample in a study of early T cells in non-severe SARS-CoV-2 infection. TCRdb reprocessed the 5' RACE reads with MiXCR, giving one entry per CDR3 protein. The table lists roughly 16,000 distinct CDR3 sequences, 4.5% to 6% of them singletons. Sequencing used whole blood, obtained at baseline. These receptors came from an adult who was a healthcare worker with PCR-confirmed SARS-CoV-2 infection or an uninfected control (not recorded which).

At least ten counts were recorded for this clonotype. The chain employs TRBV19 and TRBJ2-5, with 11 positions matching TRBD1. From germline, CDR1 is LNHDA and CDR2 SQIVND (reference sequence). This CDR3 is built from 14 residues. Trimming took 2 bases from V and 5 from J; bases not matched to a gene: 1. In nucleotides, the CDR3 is TGTGCCAGTAGTATACGGACAGGGGGCGAGACCCAGTACTTC. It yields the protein CASSIRTGGETQYF.

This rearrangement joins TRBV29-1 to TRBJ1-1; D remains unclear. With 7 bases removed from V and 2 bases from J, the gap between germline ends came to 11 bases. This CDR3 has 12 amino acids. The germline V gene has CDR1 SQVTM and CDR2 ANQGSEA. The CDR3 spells CSAGDSNTEAFF. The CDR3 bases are TGCAGCGCTGGGGATTCCAACACTGAAGCTTTCTTT.

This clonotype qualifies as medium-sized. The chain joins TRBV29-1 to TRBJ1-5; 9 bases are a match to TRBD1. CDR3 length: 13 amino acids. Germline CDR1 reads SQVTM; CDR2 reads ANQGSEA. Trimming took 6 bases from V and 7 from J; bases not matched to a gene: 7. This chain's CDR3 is CSVRQGEGQPQHF. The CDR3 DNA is TGCAGCGTCCGACAGGGGGAAGGGCAGCCCCAGCATTTT.

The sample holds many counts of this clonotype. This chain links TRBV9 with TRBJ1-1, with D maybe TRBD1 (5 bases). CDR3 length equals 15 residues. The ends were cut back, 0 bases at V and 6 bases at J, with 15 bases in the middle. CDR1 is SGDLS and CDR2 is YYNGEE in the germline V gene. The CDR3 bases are TGTGCCAGCAGCGTAGGTCACACAGAGGGGCCTGAAGCTTTCTTT. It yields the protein CASSVGHTEGPEAFF.

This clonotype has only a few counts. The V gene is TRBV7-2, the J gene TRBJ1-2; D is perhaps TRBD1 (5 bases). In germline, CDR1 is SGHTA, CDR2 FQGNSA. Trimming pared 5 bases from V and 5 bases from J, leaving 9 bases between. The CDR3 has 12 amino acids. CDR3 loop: CASSGDGYGYTF. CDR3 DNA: TGTGCCAGCAGCGGGGACGGATATGGCTACACCTTC.

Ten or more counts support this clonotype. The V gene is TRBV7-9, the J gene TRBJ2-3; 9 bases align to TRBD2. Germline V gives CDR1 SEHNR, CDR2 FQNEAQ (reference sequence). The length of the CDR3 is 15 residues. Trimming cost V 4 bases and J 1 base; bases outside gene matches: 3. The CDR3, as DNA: TGTGCCAGCAGCTCGATAGCGGGGGGCACAGATACGCAGTATTTT. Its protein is CASSSIAGGTDTQYF.

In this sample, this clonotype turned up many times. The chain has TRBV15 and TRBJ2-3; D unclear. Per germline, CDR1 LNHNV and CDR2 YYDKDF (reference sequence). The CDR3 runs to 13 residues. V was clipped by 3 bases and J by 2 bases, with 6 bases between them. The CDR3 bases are TGTGCCACCAGCAGTGGCACCACAGATACGCAGTATTTT. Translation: CATSSGTTDTQYF.

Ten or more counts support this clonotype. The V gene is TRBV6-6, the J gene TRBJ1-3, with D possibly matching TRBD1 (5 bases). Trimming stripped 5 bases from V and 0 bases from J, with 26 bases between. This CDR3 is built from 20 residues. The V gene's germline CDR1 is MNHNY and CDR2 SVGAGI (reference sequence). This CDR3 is CASSQTAGLPVDSSGNTIYF. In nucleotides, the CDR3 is TGTGCCAGCAGTCAAACCGCAGGGCTGCCCGTCGACAGCTCTGGAAACACCATATATTTT.

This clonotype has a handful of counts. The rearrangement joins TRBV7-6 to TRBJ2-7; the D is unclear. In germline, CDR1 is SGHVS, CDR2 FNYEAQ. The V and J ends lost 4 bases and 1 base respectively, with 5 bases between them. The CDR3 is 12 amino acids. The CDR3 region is CASSSPSYEQYF. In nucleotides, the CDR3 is TGTGCCAGCAGCTCGCCTTCCTACGAGCAGTACTTC.

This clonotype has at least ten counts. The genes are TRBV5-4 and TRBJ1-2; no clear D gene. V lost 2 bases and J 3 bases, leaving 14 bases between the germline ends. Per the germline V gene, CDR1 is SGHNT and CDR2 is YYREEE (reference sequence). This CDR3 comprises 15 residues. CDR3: CASSLSFEGYYGYTF. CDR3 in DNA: TGTGCCAGCAGCTTAAGTTTCGAGGGCTACTATGGCTACACCTTC.

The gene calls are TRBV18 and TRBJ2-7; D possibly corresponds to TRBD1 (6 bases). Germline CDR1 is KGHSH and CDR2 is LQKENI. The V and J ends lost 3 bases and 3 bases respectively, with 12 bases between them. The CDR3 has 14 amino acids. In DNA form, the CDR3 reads TGTGCCAGCTCACCGAGACAGGCTAACTACGAGCAGTACTTC. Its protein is CASSPRQANYEQYF.

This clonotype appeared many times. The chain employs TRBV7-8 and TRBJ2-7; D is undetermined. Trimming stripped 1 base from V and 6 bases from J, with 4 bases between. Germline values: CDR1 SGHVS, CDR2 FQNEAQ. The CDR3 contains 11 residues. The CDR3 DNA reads TGTGCCAGCAGCTTAGTTTCCGAGCAGTACTTC. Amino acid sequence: CASSLVSEQYF.

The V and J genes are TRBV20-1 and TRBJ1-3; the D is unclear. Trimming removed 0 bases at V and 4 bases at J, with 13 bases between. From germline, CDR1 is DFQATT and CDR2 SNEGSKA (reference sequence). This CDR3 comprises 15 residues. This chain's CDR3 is CSARDVTLGGNTIYF. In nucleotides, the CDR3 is TGCAGTGCTAGAGATGTGACCCTGGGAGGAAACACCATATATTTT.

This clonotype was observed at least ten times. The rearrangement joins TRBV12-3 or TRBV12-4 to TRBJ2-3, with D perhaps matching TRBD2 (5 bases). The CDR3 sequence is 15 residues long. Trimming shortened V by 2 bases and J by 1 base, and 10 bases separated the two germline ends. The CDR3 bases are TGTGCCAGCAGTTTATCGGCGGGCCGCACAGATACGCAGTATTTT. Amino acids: CASSLSAGRTDTQYF.

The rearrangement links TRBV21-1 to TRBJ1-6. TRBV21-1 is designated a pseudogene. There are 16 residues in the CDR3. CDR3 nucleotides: TGTGCCAGCAGCAAAGAGCTTAGGGAACCGAATTCACCCCTCCACTTT. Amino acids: CASSKELREPNSPLHF.

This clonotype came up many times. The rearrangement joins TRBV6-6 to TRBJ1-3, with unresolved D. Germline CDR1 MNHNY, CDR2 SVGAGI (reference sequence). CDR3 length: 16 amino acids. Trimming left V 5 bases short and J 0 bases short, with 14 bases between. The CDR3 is CASSLTGPSSGNTIYF. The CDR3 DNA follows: TGTGCCAGCAGTCTAACCGGGCCGAGCTCTGGAAACACCATATATTTT.

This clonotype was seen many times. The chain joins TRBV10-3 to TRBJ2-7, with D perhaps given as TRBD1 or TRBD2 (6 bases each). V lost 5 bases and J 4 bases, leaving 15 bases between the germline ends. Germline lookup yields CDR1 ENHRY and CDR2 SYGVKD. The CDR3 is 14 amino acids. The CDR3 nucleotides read TGTGCCATCAGTTTAACGGGGGCGTGGTACGAGCAGTACTTC. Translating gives CAISLTGAWYEQYF.